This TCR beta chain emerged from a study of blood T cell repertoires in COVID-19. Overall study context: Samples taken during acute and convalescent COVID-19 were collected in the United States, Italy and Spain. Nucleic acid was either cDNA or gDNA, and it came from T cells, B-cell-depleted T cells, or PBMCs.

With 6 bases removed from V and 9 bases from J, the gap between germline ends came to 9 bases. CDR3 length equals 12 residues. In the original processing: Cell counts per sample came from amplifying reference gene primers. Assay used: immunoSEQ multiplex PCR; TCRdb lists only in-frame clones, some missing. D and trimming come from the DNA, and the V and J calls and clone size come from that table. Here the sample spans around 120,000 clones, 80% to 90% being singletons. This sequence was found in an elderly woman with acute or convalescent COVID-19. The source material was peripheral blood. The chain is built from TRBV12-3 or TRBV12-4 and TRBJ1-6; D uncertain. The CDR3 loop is CASRAQISPLHF. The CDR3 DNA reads TGTGCCAGCAGGGCTCAGATTTCACCCCTCCACTTT.